This T cell receptor (beta chain) was sequenced in a study of cytomegalovirus exposure and HLA in healthy donors. Overall study findings and caveats: A highly shared variant cluster was judged a likely technical artifact. Exclusion as indistinguishable affected some V segments, including TRBV6-2 and TRBV6-3. Researchers had no immune exposure information except CMV serostatus available.

The PCR made use of 60 Vbeta and 13 Jbeta primers. TCRdb's table, derived via immunoSEQ multiplex PCR, lists solely in-frame clones and lacks some. Of 84,000 or so clones listed, approximately 56% were seen once; the top ten hold approximately 5.8%. Per the germline V gene, CDR1 is KGHSY and CDR2 is FQNENV. V was pared by 5 bases and J by 6 bases, with 16 bases between. This CDR3 is built from 14 residues. Notes on this clone: The target antigen is unknown.

This TCR was recovered from a woman younger than 45 in good health and CMV-seropositive. The chain is built from TRBV16 and TRBJ1-1; no clear D gene. The sample was PBMCs. CDR3 in DNA: TGTGCCAGCAGCGCCCGACGAGAGGGAGCTGAAGCTTTCTTT. It is translated as CASSARREGAEAFF.